The sample holds one count of the clone carrying this T cell receptor beta chain. What it binds is not known. These data belong to a study of radiotherapy plus CTLA-4 blockade in lung cancer. Study as a whole: Patients showed objective responses in over 15% of cases, and disease control was achieved by under 35%.

CDR1 MNHNS and CDR2 SASEGT come from the germline V gene. The CDR3 runs to 15 residues. Trimming took 8 bases from V and 4 from J, leaving 21 bases between them. Study-wide results and caveats: After radiotherapy and ipilimumab, tumor-derived clones expanded in peripheral blood. Reports identified early blood T cell clone dynamics, with interferon-beta, as the best response predictor.

Focal radiation plus CTLA-4 blockade with ipilimumab was administered to patients who had chemo-refractory metastatic non-small-cell lung cancer. The table came from immunoSEQ multiplex PCR; TCRdb's copy has only in-frame clones and leaves some out. This repertoire shows approximately 85,000 clones, about 83% found once; its top ten account for approximately 15%. This TCR was sampled from a human donor with non-small cell lung cancer that progressed on radiotherapy plus ipilimumab. This chain joins TRBV6-1 and TRBJ2-7; D may be TRBD2 (7 bases). The specimen comprised peripheral blood, sampled from a patient treated with radiotherapy plus ipilimumab. The CDR3 loop reads CASVRGGGPSYEQYF. The DNA of the CDR3 is TGTGCCAGCGTGAGGGGGGGAGGGCCCTCATACGAGCAGTACTTC.